This entry describes one TCR beta chain. Its antigen is unidentified. This specimen comes from a study of CD4+ T cells in melanoma. Study-wide results and caveats: A reported correlation linked neoantigen-specific CD4+ T cells to CD8+, macrophage and B cell function. Neoantigen-specific CD4+ T cells in melanoma reportedly had diverse differentiation states.

The assay was immunoSEQ multiplex PCR, and TCRdb's table has in-frame clones only and misses some. The sample shows about 50,000 clones, 80% to 90% of them seen only once. Sequencing input: peripheral blood. This sequence was found in a human donor with melanoma.

The CDR3 spells CASSLSDVHRPAGNTEAFF. As DNA, the CDR3 is TGTGCCAGCAGCTTGTCAGACGTCCACCGACCAGCCGGAAACACTGAAGCTTTCTTT. The V gene is TRBV5-5, the J gene TRBJ1-1; D unclear. This CDR3 is built from 19 residues. The V gene's germline CDR1 is SGHKS and CDR2 YYEKEE (reference sequence). Trimming cost V 1 base and J 2 bases, with 24 bases left between them. Variable domain in full (rest from reference TRBV5-5 and TRBJ1-1): DAGVTQSPTHLIKTRGQQVTLRCSPISGHKSVSWYQQVLGQGPQFIFQYYEKEERGRGNFPDRFSARQFPNYSSELNVNALLLGDSALYLCASSLSDVHRPAGNTEAFFGQGTRLTVV.